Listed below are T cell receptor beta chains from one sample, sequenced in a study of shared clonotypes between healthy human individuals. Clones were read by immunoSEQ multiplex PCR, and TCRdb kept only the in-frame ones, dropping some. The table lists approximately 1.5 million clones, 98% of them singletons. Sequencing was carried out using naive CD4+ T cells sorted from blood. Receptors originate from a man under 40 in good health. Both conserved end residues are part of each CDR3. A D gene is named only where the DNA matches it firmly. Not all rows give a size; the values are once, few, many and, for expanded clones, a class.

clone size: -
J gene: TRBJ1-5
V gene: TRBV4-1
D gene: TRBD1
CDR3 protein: CASSQDRGTGGAYQPQHF
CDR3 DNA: TGCGCCAGCAGCCAAGACCGAGGGACAGGGGGCGCTTATCAGCCCCAGCATTTT

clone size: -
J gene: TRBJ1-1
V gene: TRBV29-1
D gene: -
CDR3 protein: CSVDWIQAGPGSEAFF
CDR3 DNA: TGCAGCGTCGACTGGATCCAAGCTGGCCCGGGATCTGAAGCTTTCTTT

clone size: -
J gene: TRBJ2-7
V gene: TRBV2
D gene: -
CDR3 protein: CASSERLAYEQYF
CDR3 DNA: TGTGCCAGCAGTGAACGGTTGGCCTACGAGCAGTACTTC

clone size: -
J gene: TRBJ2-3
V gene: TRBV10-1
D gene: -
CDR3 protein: CASSDLGGPWSGDTQYF
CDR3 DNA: TGCGCCAGCAGTGACCTCGGGGGGCCCTGGTCTGGGGATACGCAGTATTTT

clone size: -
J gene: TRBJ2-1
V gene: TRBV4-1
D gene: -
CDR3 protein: CASSHPLNEQFF
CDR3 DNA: TGCGCCAGCAGCCACCCCCTGAATGAGCAGTTCTTC

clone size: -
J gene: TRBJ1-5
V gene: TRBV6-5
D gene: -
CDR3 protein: CASSPGGYMVMPQHF
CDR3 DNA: TGTGCCAGCAGCCCCGGTGGCTATATGGTCATGCCCCAGCATTTT

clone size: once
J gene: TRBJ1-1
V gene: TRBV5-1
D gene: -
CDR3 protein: CASSLAVRNTEAFF
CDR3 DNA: TGCGCCAGCAGCTTGGCCGTGAGGAACACTGAAGCTTTCTTT

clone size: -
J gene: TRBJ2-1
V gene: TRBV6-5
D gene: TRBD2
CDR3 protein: CASSRGSLYNNEQFF
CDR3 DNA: TGTGCCAGCAGCCGCGGGAGCTTGTATAACAATGAGCAGTTCTTC

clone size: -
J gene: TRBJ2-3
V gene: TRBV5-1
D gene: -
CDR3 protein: CASSLTVPGTDTQYF
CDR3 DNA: TGCGCCAGCAGCTTGACGGTTCCCGGCACAGATACGCAGTATTTT

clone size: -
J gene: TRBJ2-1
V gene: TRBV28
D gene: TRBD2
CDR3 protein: CASSSGLESGNEQFF
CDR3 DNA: TGTGCCAGCAGTTCGGGACTAGAATCCGGCAATGAGCAGTTCTTC

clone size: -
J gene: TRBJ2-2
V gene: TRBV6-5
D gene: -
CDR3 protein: CASTLTTNTGELFF
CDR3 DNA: TGTGCCAGCACCCTGACAACGAACACCGGGGAGCTGTTTTTT